The 5 T cell receptor beta chains reported below all come from one sample, sequenced in a study of blood T cells in healthy people across ages. A sample-barcoded 5' primer and a J-beta primer mix were used in a second PCR of roughly 7 to 11 cycles. TCRdb recomputed calls from the 5' RACE reads with MiXCR, one row per CDR3 protein. Altogether some 710,000 distinct CDR3 sequences are present, about 20% being singletons, with the ten largest covering 22%. Input material: blood. The receptors originated from a man between 65 and 85 years old in good health.

There are a few counts of this clonotype. The chain couples TRBV14 to TRBJ2-4; D might be TRBD1 (6 bases). CDR1 and CDR2 from the germline V gene are SGHDN and FVKESK. Trimming shortened V by 0 bases and J by 6 bases, and 12 bases separated the two germline ends. The CDR3 length is 15 residues. In nucleotides, the CDR3 is TGTGCCAGCAGCCAAGAGGGACACCCGATAAACATTCAGTACTTC. It translates to CASSQEGHPINIQYF.

V gene TRBV11-2 combines with J gene TRBJ2-5; a possible D gene is TRBD1 (6 bases). The CDR3 is 15 residues long. Germline lookup yields CDR1 SGHAT and CDR2 FQNNGV. V was clipped by 6 bases and J by 1 base, with 15 bases between them. CDR3 in amino acids: CASRSNRAPQETQYF. CDR3 coding DNA: TGTGCCAGCAGGTCAAACAGGGCCCCCCAAGAGACCCAGTACTTC.

This chain uses TRBV29-1 with TRBJ2-3; tentative D call: TRBD1 (6 bases). Trimming stripped 6 bases from V and 4 bases from J, with 11 bases between. The CDR3 has 12 residues. Germline V gene data show CDR1 as SQVTM and CDR2 as ANQGSEA. CDR3 sequence reads: CSVAQGADTQYF. The CDR3 bases are TGCAGCGTAGCACAGGGTGCAGATACGCAGTATTTT.

This clonotype appeared a few times. The V gene is TRBV7-8, the J gene TRBJ2-4; D tentatively reads TRBD1 or TRBD2 (5 bases each). V shed 3 bases and J shed 0 bases, with 6 bases lying between them. The CDR3 totals 14 residues. The germline gives CDR1 SGHVS, CDR2 FQNEAQ. For the CDR3, the DNA is TGTGCCAGCAGCTTCGGGACAGCCAAAAACATTCAGTACTTC. As protein: CASSFGTAKNIQYF.

This clonotype was detected only once. The rearrangement joins TRBV20-1 to TRBJ2-7; the D gene is possibly TRBD1 (6 bases). V dropped 0 bases and J dropped 3 bases, with 15 bases sitting between them. Looked up from germline, CDR1 is DFQATT and CDR2 is SNEGSKA (reference sequence). The CDR3 has 15 amino acids. Here the CDR3 reads CSARDRQPTGYEQYF. CDR3 DNA sequence: TGCAGTGCTAGAGATCGACAACCGACAGGCTACGAGCAGTACTTC.